The rows below give T cell receptor beta chains drawn from one sample of a study of identifying expanded T cells in peripheral blood. Some clones are missing from TCRdb's copy, which holds only in-frame ones; the method was immunoSEQ multiplex PCR. This sample has 70,000 or so clones, with 75% to 90% found just once. Sequenced sample: blood. The source of these receptors is a person between 18 and 75 years old in good health. CDR3s include the opening cysteine and the closing phenylalanine or tryptophan. D genes are given only for firm matches. The size entry is marked missing in some rows and otherwise reads once, few, many or a size class.

v_gene: TRBV29-1; j_gene: TRBJ1-2; d_gene: -; abundance: -; CDR3nt: TGCAGCGTTGAGGGGGCCAACGGCTACACCTTC; CDR3aa: CSVEGANGYTF
v_gene: TRBV10-1; j_gene: TRBJ2-1; d_gene: -; abundance: -; CDR3nt: TGCGCCAGCAGTGTCACCCAGGGAAGGAGTAATGAGCAGTTCTTC; CDR3aa: CASSVTQGRSNEQFF
v_gene: TRBV12-1; j_gene: TRBJ2-1; d_gene: -; abundance: -; CDR3nt: TGTGCCAGCAGCGATACGGCGTGGCGTGGTAAAGGGCAGTTCTTC; CDR3aa: CASSDTAWRGKGQFF
v_gene: TRBV28; j_gene: TRBJ1-5; d_gene: -; abundance: few; CDR3nt: TGTGCCAGCAGGAGTTTTTCTAGCAATCAGCCCCAGCATTTT; CDR3aa: CASRSFSSNQPQHF
v_gene: TRBV11-3; j_gene: TRBJ1-1; d_gene: -; abundance: -; CDR3nt: TGTGCCAGCAGCTTTGGGTACAGCACTGAAGCTTTCTTT; CDR3aa: CASSFGYSTEAFF
v_gene: TRBV27; j_gene: TRBJ2-7; d_gene: -; abundance: -; CDR3nt: TGTGCCAGCAGTAGAAACCAGGCCTACGAGCAGTACTTC; CDR3aa: CASSRNQAYEQYF
v_gene: TRBV28; j_gene: TRBJ2-3; d_gene: TRBD2; abundance: -; CDR3nt: TGTGCCAGCAGTCTAGCGGGAGGAATAGATACGCAGTATTTT; CDR3aa: CASSLAGGIDTQYF
v_gene: TRBV13; j_gene: TRBJ1-2; d_gene: -; abundance: -; CDR3nt: TGTGCCAGCAGCCCCCGCGGGGGGCAGTTGGGCTACACCTTC; CDR3aa: CASSPRGGQLGYTF
v_gene: TRBV5-1; j_gene: TRBJ1-1; d_gene: TRBD1; abundance: -; CDR3nt: TGCGCCAGCAGCTCTCAGGGGGTGCTCACTGAAGCTTTCTTT; CDR3aa: CASSSQGVLTEAFF
v_gene: TRBV12-5; j_gene: TRBJ2-7; d_gene: -; abundance: -; CDR3nt: TGTGCTAGTACAGGGAGGGGGGCCTACGAGCAGTACTTC; CDR3aa: CASTGRGAYEQYF
v_gene: TRBV5-1; j_gene: TRBJ2-2; d_gene: -; abundance: -; CDR3nt: TGCGCCAGCAGCTTGGCGCAACTTTACACCGGGGAGCTGTTTTTT; CDR3aa: CASSLAQLYTGELFF
v_gene: TRBV5-1; j_gene: TRBJ2-1; d_gene: -; abundance: -; CDR3nt: TGCGCCAGCAGCTTGGCCGCCTCGAGTTCCTCCTACAATGAGCAGTTCTTC; CDR3aa: CASSLAASSSSYNEQFF
v_gene: TRBV7-9; j_gene: TRBJ1-3; d_gene: TRBD1; abundance: -; CDR3nt: TGTGCCAGCAGCAAACAGGGGGCTGAGAACACCATATATTTT; CDR3aa: CASSKQGAENTIYF
v_gene: TRBV14; j_gene: TRBJ2-5; d_gene: -; abundance: -; CDR3nt: TGTGCCAGCAGCCAAATCAACAGAAAAGAGACCCAGTACTTC; CDR3aa: CASSQINRKETQYF
v_gene: TRBV9; j_gene: TRBJ1-4; d_gene: TRBD1; abundance: -; CDR3nt: TGTGCCAGCAGCAGGGACAGGGGGAATGAAAAACTGTTTTTT; CDR3aa: CASSRDRGNEKLFF
v_gene: TRBV7-9; j_gene: TRBJ2-5; d_gene: TRBD1; abundance: -; CDR3nt: TGTGCCAGCAGCCATGGACAGGGTGATTTAGAGACCCAGTACTTC; CDR3aa: CASSHGQGDLETQYF
v_gene: TRBV19; j_gene: TRBJ1-5; d_gene: -; abundance: -; CDR3nt: TGTGCCAGTAGTAACACAGGGAGAGGGGGCAATCAGCCCCAGCATTTT; CDR3aa: CASSNTGRGGNQPQHF
v_gene: TRBV6-1; j_gene: TRBJ2-7; d_gene: -; abundance: -; CDR3nt: TGTGCCAGCAGTGAGGGACACCAGGTCTACGAGCAGTACTTC; CDR3aa: CASSEGHQVYEQYF
v_gene: TRBV5-4; j_gene: TRBJ1-4; d_gene: TRBD1; abundance: -; CDR3nt: TGTGCCAGCAGCCGGGACAGGGCAACTAATGAAAAACTGTTTTTT; CDR3aa: CASSRDRATNEKLFF
v_gene: TRBV9; j_gene: TRBJ2-1; d_gene: -; abundance: -; CDR3nt: TGTGCCAGCAGCGTAAGTGTGAATGAGCAGTTCTTC; CDR3aa: CASSVSVNEQFF
v_gene: TRBV2; j_gene: TRBJ2-1; d_gene: -; abundance: -; CDR3nt: TGTGCCAGCAGTGCAGGGGTTAATGAGCAGTTCTTC; CDR3aa: CASSAGVNEQFF
v_gene: TRBV7-3; j_gene: TRBJ2-1; d_gene: TRBD1; abundance: -; CDR3nt: TGTGCCAGCAGCTCGACAGGGATTGCCTACAATGAGCAGTTCTTC; CDR3aa: CASSSTGIAYNEQFF
v_gene: TRBV27; j_gene: TRBJ1-1; d_gene: -; abundance: once; CDR3nt: TGTGCCAGCAGTTTAGTAGCTACAGGGAACACTGAAGCTTTCTTT; CDR3aa: CASSLVATGNTEAFF
v_gene: TRBV6-6; j_gene: TRBJ2-7; d_gene: -; abundance: -; CDR3nt: TGTGCCAGCAGTTACTCCACCCGGGGTAACTCCTACGAGCAGTACTTC; CDR3aa: CASSYSTRGNSYEQYF
v_gene: TRBV5-1; j_gene: TRBJ1-1; d_gene: -; abundance: -; CDR3nt: TGCGCCAGCAGCTTGAGGTATGGGGCGGATGAAGCTTTCTTT; CDR3aa: CASSLRYGADEAFF
v_gene: TRBV5-1; j_gene: TRBJ2-5; d_gene: TRBD2; abundance: -; CDR3nt: TGCGCCAGCAGCTTGGGACTAGCGGGCAAAGAGACCCAGTACTTC; CDR3aa: CASSLGLAGKETQYF
v_gene: TRBV7-3; j_gene: TRBJ1-1; d_gene: -; abundance: -; CDR3nt: TGTGCCAGCAGCTTAGAGGGTTACAGAGAAGCTTTCTTT; CDR3aa: CASSLEGYREAFF
v_gene: TRBV29-1; j_gene: TRBJ2-5; d_gene: TRBD2; abundance: -; CDR3nt: TGCAGCGCCTGGACTAGCGGGAGGGTAGGATTTTCGGAGACCCAGTACTTC; CDR3aa: CSAWTSGRVGFSETQYF
v_gene: TRBV5-1; j_gene: TRBJ2-6; d_gene: TRBD2; abundance: -; CDR3nt: TGCGCCAGCACTGTGGGACTACTCTCTGGGGCCAACGTCCTGACTTTC; CDR3aa: CASTVGLLSGANVLTF
v_gene: TRBV6-6; j_gene: TRBJ2-1; d_gene: -; abundance: -; CDR3nt: TGTGCCAGCACCCGCACAGCTAACCCACCCGTGGAGCAGTTCTTC; CDR3aa: CASTRTANPPVEQFF
v_gene: TRBV7-8; j_gene: TRBJ1-1; d_gene: -; abundance: -; CDR3nt: TGTGCCAGCAGCTTACGATACAACGAAGCTTTCTTT; CDR3aa: CASSLRYNEAFF
v_gene: TRBV18; j_gene: TRBJ2-3; d_gene: TRBD2; abundance: -; CDR3nt: TGTGCCAGCACAGGACTAGCGATCGCAGATACGCAGTATTTT; CDR3aa: CASTGLAIADTQYF
v_gene: TRBV7-2; j_gene: TRBJ2-7; d_gene: -; abundance: -; CDR3nt: TGTGCCAGCAGCCGTCTCGGCGGGGGCGCGGGCTCCTACGAGCAGTACTTC; CDR3aa: CASSRLGGGAGSYEQYF
v_gene: TRBV9; j_gene: TRBJ1-2; d_gene: -; abundance: -; CDR3nt: TGTGCCAGCAGCGTAGAGGCCGGGGGGAGTTATGGCTACACCTTC; CDR3aa: CASSVEAGGSYGYTF
v_gene: TRBV19; j_gene: TRBJ1-5; d_gene: TRBD1; abundance: -; CDR3nt: TGTGCCAGTAGCAAGGGGCAGGGGGCTTATCAGCCCCAGCATTTT; CDR3aa: CASSKGQGAYQPQHF
v_gene: TRBV7-2; j_gene: TRBJ1-2; d_gene: TRBD1; abundance: -; CDR3nt: TGTGCCAGCAGCTTATTTTACAGGGGGAAGGATGGCTACACCTTC; CDR3aa: CASSLFYRGKDGYTF
v_gene: TRBV2; j_gene: TRBJ1-4; d_gene: -; abundance: -; CDR3nt: TGTGCCAGCAGGAGGGGAACTAATGAAAAACTGTTTTTT; CDR3aa: CASRRGTNEKLFF
v_gene: TRBV19; j_gene: TRBJ2-5; d_gene: TRBD1; abundance: -; CDR3nt: TGTGCCAGTAGTACGCGAGAAGGACAGGGAGTGGCGACCCAGTACTTC; CDR3aa: CASSTREGQGVATQYF
v_gene: TRBV5-1; j_gene: TRBJ1-2; d_gene: TRBD1; abundance: -; CDR3nt: TGCGCCAGCGCCGATAGACAGGGGTTTCACGGCTACACCTTC; CDR3aa: CASADRQGFHGYTF
v_gene: TRBV28; j_gene: TRBJ2-5; d_gene: -; abundance: once; CDR3nt: TGTGCCAGCAGACCTTTCTCCGGGGCCATTAAAGAGACCCAGTACTTC; CDR3aa: CASRPFSGAIKETQYF
v_gene: TRBV6-6; j_gene: TRBJ2-1; d_gene: -; abundance: -; CDR3nt: TGTGCCAGCAGTCCCCGACTTACCAATGAGCAGTTCTTC; CDR3aa: CASSPRLTNEQFF
v_gene: TRBV4-3; j_gene: TRBJ2-2; d_gene: -; abundance: -; CDR3nt: TGCGCCAGCAGCCAAGTGAGGAACACCGGGGAGCTGTTTTTT; CDR3aa: CASSQVRNTGELFF
v_gene: TRBV7-2; j_gene: TRBJ2-7; d_gene: -; abundance: -; CDR3nt: TGTGCCAGCAGCTTAGATTCGATGAGGGGGGCCTACGAGCAGTACTTC; CDR3aa: CASSLDSMRGAYEQYF
v_gene: TRBV7-8; j_gene: TRBJ2-1; d_gene: -; abundance: -; CDR3nt: TGTGCCAGCAGCTTGATACGGCTAGTTCGACCCTCCTACAATGAGCAGTTCTTC; CDR3aa: CASSLIRLVRPSYNEQFF
v_gene: TRBV5-1; j_gene: TRBJ2-1; d_gene: -; abundance: -; CDR3nt: TGCGCCAGCAGGACAAGGGAGGATGAGCAGTTCTTC; CDR3aa: CASRTREDEQFF
v_gene: TRBV28; j_gene: TRBJ1-2; d_gene: -; abundance: -; CDR3nt: TGTGCCAGCAGTCTCCAGGGAACCCATGGCTACACCTTC; CDR3aa: CASSLQGTHGYTF
v_gene: TRBV2; j_gene: TRBJ2-7; d_gene: -; abundance: -; CDR3nt: TGTGCCAGCAGTGTTGCTTTTGGCGAGCAGTACTTC; CDR3aa: CASSVAFGEQYF
v_gene: TRBV6-5; j_gene: TRBJ1-1; d_gene: -; abundance: -; CDR3nt: TGTGCCAGCAGTTACTCTGCAGCGAACACTGAAGCTTTCTTT; CDR3aa: CASSYSAANTEAFF
v_gene: TRBV15; j_gene: TRBJ2-3; d_gene: TRBD2; abundance: -; CDR3nt: TGTGCCACCAGGGAGGGCCTAGCGGGAGGGATCACAGATACGCAGTATTTT; CDR3aa: CATREGLAGGITDTQYF
v_gene: TRBV6-6; j_gene: TRBJ1-3; d_gene: -; abundance: -; CDR3nt: TGTGCCAGCAGTTACTCAACCGACTCTGGAAACACCATATATTTT; CDR3aa: CASSYSTDSGNTIYF
v_gene: TRBV7-6; j_gene: TRBJ2-5; d_gene: -; abundance: -; CDR3nt: TGTGCCAGCAGTCCTACACGTAGCGGAGCTCAAGAGACCCAGTACTTC; CDR3aa: CASSPTRSGAQETQYF